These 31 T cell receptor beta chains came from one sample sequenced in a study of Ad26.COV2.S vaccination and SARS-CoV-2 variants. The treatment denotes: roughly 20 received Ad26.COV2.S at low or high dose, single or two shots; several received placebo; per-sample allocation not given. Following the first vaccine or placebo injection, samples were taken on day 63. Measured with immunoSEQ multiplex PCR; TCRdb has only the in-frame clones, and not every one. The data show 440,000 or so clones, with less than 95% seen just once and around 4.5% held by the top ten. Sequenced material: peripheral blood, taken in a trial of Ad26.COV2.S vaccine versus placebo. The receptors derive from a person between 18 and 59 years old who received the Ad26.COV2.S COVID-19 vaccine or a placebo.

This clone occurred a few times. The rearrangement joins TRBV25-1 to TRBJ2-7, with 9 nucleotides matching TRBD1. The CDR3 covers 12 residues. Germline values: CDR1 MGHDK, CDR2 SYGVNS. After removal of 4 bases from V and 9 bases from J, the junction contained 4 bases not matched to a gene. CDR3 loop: CASSATGGVQYF. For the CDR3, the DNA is TGTGCCAGCAGTGCGACAGGGGGTGTGCAGTACTTC.

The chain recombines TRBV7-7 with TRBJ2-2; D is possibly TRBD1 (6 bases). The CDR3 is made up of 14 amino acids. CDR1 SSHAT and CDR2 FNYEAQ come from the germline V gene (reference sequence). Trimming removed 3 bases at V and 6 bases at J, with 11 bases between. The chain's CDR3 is CASSLNGGAGELFF. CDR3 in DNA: TGTGCCAGCAGCTTGAATGGGGGCGCCGGGGAGCTGTTTTTT.

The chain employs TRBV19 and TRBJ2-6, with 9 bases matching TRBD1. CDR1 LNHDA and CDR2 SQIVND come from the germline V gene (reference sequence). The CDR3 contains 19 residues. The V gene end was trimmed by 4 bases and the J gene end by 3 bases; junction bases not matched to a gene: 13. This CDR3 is CASSRRPKQGAGGANVLTF. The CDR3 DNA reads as TGTGCCAGTAGTAGACGCCCAAAACAGGGGGCCGGTGGGGCCAACGTCCTGACTTTC. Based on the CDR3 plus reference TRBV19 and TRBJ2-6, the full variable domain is DGGITQSPKYLFRKEGQNVTLSCEQNLNHDAMYWYRQDPGQGLRLIYYSQIVNDFQKGDIAEGYSVSREKKESFPLTVTSAQKNPTAFYLCASSRRPKQGAGGANVLTFGAGSRLTVL.

The CDR3 here is CASSPQTDTGELFF. The CDR3 DNA reads TGTGCCAGCTCACCACAGACCGATACCGGGGAGCTGTTTTTT. The chain has TRBV18 and TRBJ2-2, with D unresolved. Germline values: CDR1 KGHSH, CDR2 LQKENI. V gave up 1 base and J gave up 5 bases, with 8 bases separating them. The CDR3 contains 14 residues.

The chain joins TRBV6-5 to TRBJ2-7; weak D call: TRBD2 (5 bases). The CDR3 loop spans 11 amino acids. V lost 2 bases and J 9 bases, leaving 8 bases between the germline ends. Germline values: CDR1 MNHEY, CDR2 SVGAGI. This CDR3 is CASSYGGAQYF. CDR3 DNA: TGTGCCAGCAGTTACGGAGGAGCGCAGTACTTC.

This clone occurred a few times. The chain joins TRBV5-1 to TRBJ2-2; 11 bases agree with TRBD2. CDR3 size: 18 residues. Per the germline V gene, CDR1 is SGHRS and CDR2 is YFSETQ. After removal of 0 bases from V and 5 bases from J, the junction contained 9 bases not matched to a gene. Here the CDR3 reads CASSLAASGRPGTGELFF. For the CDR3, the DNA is TGCGCCAGCAGCTTGGCGGCTAGCGGGAGGCCGGGGACCGGGGAGCTGTTTTTT.

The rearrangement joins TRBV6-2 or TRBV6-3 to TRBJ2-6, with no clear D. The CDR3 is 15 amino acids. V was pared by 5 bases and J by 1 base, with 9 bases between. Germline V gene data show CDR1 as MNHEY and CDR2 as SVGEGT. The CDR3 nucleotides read TGTGCCAGCAGTCAAGACGGTTCTGGGGCCAACGTCCTGACTTTC. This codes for CASSQDGSGANVLTF.

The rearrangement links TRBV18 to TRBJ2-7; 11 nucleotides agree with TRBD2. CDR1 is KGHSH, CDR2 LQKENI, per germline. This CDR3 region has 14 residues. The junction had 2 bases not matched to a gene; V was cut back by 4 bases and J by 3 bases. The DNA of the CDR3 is TGTGCCAGCTCACTCGGGACTAGCGGCTACGAGCAGTACTTC. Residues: CASSLGTSGYEQYF.

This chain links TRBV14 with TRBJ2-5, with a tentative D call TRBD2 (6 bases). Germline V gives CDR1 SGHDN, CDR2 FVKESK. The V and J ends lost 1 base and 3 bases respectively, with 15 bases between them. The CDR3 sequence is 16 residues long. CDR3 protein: CASSQVRASAKETQYF. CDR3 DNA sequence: TGTGCCAGCAGCCAAGTTAGGGCTAGCGCCAAAGAGACCCAGTACTTC.

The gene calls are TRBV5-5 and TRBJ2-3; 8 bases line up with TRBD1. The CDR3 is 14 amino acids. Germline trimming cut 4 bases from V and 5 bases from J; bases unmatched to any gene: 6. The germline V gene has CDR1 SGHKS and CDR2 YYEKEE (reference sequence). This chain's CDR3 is CASSPTTGVDTQYF. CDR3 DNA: TGTGCCAGCAGCCCGACGACAGGGGTAGATACGCAGTATTTT.

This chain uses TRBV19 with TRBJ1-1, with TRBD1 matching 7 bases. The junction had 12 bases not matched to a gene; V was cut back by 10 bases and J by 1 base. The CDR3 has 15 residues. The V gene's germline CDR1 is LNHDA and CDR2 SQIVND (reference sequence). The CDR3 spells CATRPGTVPNTEAFF. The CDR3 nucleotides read TGTGCCACCCGTCCCGGGACAGTCCCGAACACTGAAGCTTTCTTT. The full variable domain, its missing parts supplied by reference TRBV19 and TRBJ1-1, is DGGITQSPKYLFRKEGQNVTLSCEQNLNHDAMYWYRQDPGQGLRLIYYSQIVNDFQKGDIAEGYSVSREKKESFPLTVTSAQKNPTAFYLCATRPGTVPNTEAFFGQGTRLTVV.

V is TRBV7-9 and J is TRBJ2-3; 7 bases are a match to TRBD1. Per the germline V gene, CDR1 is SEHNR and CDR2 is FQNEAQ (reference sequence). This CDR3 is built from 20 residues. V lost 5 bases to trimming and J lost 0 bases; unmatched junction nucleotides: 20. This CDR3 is CASSRKTGTAGASSTDTQYF. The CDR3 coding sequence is TGTGCCAGCAGCAGAAAAACCGGGACAGCAGGTGCATCTAGCACAGATACGCAGTATTTT.

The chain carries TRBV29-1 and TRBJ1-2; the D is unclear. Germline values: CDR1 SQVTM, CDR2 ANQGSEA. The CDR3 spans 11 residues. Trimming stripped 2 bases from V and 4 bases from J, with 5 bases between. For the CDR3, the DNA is TGCAGCGTTGAACAGCGCTATGGCTACACCTTC. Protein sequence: CSVEQRYGYTF.

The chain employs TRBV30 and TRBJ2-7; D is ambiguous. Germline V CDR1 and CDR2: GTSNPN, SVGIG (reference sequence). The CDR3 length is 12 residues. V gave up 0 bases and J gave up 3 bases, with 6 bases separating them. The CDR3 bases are TGTGCCTGGAGTGTACGGATCTACGAGCAGTACTTC. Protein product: CAWSVRIYEQYF.

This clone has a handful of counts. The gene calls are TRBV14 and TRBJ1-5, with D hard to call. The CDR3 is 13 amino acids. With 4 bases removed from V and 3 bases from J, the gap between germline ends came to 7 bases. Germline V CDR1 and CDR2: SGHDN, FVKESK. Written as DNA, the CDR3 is TGTGCCAGCAGCCGCGGTTCCAATCAGCCCCAGCATTTT. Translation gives CASSRGSNQPQHF.

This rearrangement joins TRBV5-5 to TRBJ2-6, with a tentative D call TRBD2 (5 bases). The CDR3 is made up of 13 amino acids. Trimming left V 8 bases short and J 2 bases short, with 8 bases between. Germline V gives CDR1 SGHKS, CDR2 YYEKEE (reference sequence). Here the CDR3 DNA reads TGTGCCAGTTGGAGGACTGGGGCCAACGTCCTGACTTTC. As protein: CASWRTGANVLTF.

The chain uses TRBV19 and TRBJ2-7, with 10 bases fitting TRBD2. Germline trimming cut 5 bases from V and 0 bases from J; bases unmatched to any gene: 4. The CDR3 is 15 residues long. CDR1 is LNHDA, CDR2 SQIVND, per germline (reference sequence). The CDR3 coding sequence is TGTGCCAGTAGTCCAGGACTAGCGGTCTCCTACGAGCAGTACTTC. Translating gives CASSPGLAVSYEQYF.

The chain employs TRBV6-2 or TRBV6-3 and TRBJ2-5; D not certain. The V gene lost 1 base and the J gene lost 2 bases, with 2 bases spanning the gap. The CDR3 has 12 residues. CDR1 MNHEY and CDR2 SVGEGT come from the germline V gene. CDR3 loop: CASSYYQETQYF. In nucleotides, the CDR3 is TGTGCCAGCAGTTACTATCAAGAGACCCAGTACTTC.

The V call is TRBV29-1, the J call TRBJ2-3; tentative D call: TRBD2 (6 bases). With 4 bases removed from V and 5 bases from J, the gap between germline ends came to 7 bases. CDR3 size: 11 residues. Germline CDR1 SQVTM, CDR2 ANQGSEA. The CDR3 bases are TGCAGCGTTGCCGGGGGAGATACGCAGTATTTT. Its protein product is CSVAGGDTQYF.

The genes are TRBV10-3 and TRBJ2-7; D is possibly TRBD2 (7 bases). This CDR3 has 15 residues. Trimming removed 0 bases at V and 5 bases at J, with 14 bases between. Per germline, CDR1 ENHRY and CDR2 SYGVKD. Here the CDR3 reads CAISESGRGGDEQYF. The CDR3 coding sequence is TGTGCCATCAGTGAGTCGGGGAGGGGGGGCGACGAGCAGTACTTC.

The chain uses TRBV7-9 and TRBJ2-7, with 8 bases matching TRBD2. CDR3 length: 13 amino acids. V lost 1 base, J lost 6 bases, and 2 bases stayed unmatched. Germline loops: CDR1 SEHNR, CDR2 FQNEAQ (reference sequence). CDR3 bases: TGTGCCAGCAGCTTAGGGGCGGGGGGCGAGCAGTACTTC. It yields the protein CASSLGAGGEQYF.

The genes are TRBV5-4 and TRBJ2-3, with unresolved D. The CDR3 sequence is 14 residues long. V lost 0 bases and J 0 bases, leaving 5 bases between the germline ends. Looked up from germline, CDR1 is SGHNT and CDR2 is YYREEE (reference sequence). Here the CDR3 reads CASSLGGSTDTQYF. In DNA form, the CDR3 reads TGTGCCAGCAGCTTGGGCGGTAGCACAGATACGCAGTATTTT.

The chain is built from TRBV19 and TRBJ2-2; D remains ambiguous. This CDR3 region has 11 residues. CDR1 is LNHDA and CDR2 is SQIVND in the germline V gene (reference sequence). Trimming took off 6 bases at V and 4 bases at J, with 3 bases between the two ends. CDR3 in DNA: TGTGCCAGTAGACTCACCGGGGAGCTGTTTTTT. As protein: CASRLTGELFF.

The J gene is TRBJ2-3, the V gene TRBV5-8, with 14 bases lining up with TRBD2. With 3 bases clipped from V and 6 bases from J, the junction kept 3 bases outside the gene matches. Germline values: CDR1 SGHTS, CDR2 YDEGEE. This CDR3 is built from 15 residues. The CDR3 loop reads CASSSRLAGGDTQYF. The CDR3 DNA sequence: TGTGCCAGCAGCTCCCGACTAGCGGGAGGGGATACGCAGTATTTT.

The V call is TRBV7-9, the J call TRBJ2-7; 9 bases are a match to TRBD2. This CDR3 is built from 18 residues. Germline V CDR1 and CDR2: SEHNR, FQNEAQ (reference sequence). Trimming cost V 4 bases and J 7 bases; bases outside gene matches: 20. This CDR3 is CASSSTTPGTSSLGEQYF. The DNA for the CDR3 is TGTGCCAGCAGCTCGACAACGCCCGGGACTAGCTCTTTGGGGGAGCAGTACTTC.

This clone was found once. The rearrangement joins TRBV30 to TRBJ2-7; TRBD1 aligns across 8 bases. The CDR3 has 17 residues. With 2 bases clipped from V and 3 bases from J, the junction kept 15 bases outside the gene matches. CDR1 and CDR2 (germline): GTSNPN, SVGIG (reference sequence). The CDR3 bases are TGTGCCTGGAGTCTAAGGACAGGGAAGTTCTCGAACTACGAGCAGTACTTC. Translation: CAWSLRTGKFSNYEQYF.

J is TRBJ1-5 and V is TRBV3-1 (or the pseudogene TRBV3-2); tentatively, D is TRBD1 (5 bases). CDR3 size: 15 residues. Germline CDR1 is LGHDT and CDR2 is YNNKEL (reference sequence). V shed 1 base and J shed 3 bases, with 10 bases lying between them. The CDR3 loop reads CASSQGRQYNQPQHF. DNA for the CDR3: TGTGCCAGCAGCCAAGGTAGACAGTACAATCAGCCCCAGCATTTT.

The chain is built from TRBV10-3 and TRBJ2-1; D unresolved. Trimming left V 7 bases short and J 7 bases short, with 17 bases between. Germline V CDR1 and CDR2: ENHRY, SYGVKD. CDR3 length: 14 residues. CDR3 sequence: CAITPDGNLNEQFF. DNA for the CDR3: TGTGCCATCACCCCGGACGGAAACCTTAATGAGCAGTTCTTC.

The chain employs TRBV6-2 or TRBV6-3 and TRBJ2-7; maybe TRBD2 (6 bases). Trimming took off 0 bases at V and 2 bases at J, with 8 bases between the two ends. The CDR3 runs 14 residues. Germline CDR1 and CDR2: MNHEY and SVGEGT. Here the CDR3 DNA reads TGTGCCAGCAGTTACTCGGGACTGACCTACGAGCAGTACTTC. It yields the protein CASSYSGLTYEQYF.

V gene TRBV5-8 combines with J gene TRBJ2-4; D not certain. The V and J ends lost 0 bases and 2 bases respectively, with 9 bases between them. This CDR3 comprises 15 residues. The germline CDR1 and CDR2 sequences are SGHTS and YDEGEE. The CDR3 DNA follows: TGTGCCAGCAGCTTGGGGGGAAGCCCCAAAAACATTCAGTACTTC. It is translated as CASSLGGSPKNIQYF.

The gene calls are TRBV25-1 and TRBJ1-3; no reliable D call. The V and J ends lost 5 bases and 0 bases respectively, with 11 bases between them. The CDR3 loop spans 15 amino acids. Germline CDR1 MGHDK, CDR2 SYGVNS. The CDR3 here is CASSMGGISGNTIYF. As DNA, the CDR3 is TGTGCCAGCAGTATGGGCGGAATCTCTGGAAACACCATATATTTT.